The 2 T cell receptor beta chains below all came from one sample that was sequenced in a study of tumor and adjacent non-tumor tissue in lung cancer. The template was RNA from unsorted bulk tissue. The normal lung tissue was taken more than 3 cm from the tumor edge. The library came from three nested PCR rounds adapted from ARM-PCR protocols. TCRdb re-called the multiplex PCR reads through MiXCR, storing one row per CDR3 protein. The table includes roughly 70,000 distinct CDR3 sequences, under 70% detected once. Input material: distant non-tumor lung tissue. These TCRs come from a woman between 45 and 65 years old with non-small cell lung cancer.

This clonotype was seen only once. A clone one base away is much larger, so this may be a read error. The conserved final phenylalanine or tryptophan is absent from the CDR3, which likely points to a read error. This chain links TRBV29-1 with TRBJ2-3; 7 bases align to TRBD1. Germline loops: CDR1 SQVTM, CDR2 ANQGSEA. The CDR3 extends over 14 amino acids. The V gene end was trimmed by 4 bases and the J gene end by 2 bases; junction bases not matched to a gene: 6. This CDR3 reads CSVVGQRNTDTQYL. As DNA, the CDR3 is TGCAGCGTTGTGGGACAGAGGAACACAGATACGCAGTATTTA.

This clonotype has only a few counts. The rearrangement joins TRBV15 to TRBJ1-5, with D perhaps matching TRBD1 (5 bases). The CDR3 has 16 amino acids. The V gene lost 4 bases and the J gene lost 0 bases, with 13 bases spanning the gap. Germline CDR1 is LNHNV and CDR2 is YYDKDF (reference sequence). The CDR3 loop reads CATSTGTDYSNQPQHF. CDR3 nucleotides: TGTGCCACCAGCACCGGGACCGACTATAGCAATCAGCCCCAGCATTTT.